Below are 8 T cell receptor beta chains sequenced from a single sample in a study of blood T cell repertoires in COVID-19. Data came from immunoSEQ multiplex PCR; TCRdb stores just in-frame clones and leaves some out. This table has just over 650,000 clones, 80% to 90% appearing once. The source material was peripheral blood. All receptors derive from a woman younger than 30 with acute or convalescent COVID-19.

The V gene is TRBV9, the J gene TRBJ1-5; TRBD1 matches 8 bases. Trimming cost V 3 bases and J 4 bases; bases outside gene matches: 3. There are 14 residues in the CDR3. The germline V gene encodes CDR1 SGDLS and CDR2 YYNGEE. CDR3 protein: CASSATGANQPQHF. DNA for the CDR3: TGTGCCAGCAGCGCGACAGGGGCTAATCAGCCCCAGCATTTT.

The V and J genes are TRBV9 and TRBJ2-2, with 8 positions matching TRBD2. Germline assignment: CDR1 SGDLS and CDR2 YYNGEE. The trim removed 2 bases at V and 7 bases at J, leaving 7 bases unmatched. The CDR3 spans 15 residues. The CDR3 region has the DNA TGTGCCAGCAGCGTTGCGGGGGGCCTGGTCGGGGAGCTGTTTTTT. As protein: CASSVAGGLVGELFF.

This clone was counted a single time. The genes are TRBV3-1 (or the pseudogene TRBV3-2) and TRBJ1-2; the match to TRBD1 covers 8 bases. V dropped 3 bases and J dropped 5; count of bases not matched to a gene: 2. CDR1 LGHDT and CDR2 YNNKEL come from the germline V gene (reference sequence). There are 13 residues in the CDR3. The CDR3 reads CASSQTGAYGYTF. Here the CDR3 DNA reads TGTGCCAGCAGCCAGACAGGGGCTTATGGCTACACCTTC.

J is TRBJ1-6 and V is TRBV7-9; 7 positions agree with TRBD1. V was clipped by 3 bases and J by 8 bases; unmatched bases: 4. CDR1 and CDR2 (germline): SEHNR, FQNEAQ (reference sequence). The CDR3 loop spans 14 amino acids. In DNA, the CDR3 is TGTGCCAGCAGCTTTACAGGGGTGGATTCACCCCTCCACTTT. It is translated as CASSFTGVDSPLHF.

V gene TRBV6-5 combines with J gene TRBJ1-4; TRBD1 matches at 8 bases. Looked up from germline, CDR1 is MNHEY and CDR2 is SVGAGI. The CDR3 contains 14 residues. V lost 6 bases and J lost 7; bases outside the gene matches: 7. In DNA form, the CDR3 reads TGTGCCAGCAGGGCTACAGGGGGAGGTGAAAAACTGTTTTTT. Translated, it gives CASRATGGGEKLFF.

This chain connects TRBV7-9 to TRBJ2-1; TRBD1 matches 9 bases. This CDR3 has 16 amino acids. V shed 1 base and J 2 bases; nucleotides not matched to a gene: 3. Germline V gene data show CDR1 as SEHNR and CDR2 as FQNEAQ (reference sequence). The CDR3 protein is CASSLVGQGPYNEQFF. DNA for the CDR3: TGTGCCAGCAGCTTAGTTGGACAGGGGCCCTACAATGAGCAGTTCTTC. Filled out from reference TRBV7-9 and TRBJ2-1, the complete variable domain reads DTGVSQNPRHKITKRGQNVTFRCDPISEHNRLYWYRQTLGQGPEFLTYFQNEAQLEKSRLLSDRFSAERPKGSFSTLEIQRTEQGDSAMYLCASSLVGQGPYNEQFFGPGTRLTVL.

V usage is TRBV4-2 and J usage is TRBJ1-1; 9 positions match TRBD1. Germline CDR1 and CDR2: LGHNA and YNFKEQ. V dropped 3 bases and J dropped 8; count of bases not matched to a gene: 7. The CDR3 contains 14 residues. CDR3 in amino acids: CASSHRDRVREAFF. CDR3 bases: TGTGCCAGCAGCCACAGGGACAGGGTCCGGGAAGCTTTCTTT.

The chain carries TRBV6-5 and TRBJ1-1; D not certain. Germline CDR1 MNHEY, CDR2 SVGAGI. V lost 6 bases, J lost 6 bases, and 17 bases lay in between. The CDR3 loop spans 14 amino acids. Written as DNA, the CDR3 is TGTGCCAGCAGGACCGAGCGGAGGCGCCCTGAAGCTTTCTTT. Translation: CASRTERRRPEAFF.